This T cell receptor beta chain stems from a study of response to subunit inactivated influenza vaccine. This clonotype has just a few counts. Germline CDR1 and CDR2: ENHRY and SYGVKD. V was pared by 8 bases and J by 3 bases, with 13 bases between. This CDR3 region has 14 residues. TCRdb re-derived calls from the RT-PCR reads in MiXCR, one entry per CDR3 protein. Here the sample spans roughly 520,000 distinct CDR3 sequences, about 25% being singletons. Sequencing used CD4+ T cells sorted from PBMCs, obtained around 5 days after vaccination. This sequence joins TRBV10-3 and TRBJ2-2; a weak D match, TRBD1 (7 bases). The source is a man in his fifties who received an inactivated influenza vaccine. For the CDR3, the DNA is TGTGCCATCGGGTCCAGGGGGGACACCGGGGAGCTGTTTTTT. This translates into CAIGSRGDTGELFF.